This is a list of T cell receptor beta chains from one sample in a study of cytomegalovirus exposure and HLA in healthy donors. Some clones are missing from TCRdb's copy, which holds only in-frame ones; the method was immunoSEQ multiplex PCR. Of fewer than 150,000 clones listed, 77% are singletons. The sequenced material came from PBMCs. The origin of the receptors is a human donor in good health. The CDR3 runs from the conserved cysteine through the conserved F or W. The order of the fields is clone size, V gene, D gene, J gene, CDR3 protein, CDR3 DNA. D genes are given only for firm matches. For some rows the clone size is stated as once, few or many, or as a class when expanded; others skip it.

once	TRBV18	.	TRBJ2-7	CASSPMESGVFRHAYEQYF	TGTGCCAGCTCACCAATGGAGTCAGGGGTATTCCGCCACGCCTACGAGCAGTACTTC
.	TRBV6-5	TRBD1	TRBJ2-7	CASSYLPGQGSHEQYF	TGTGCCAGCAGTTACCTCCCCGGACAGGGGTCCCACGAGCAGTACTTC
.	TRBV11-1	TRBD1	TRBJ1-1	CASSWTGTGTCAFF	TGTGCCAGCAGCTGGACCGGGACAGGGACGTGTGCTTTCTTT
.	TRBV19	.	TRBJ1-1	CASSTRQGGNTEAFF	TGTGCCAGTAGTACCCGCCAGGGAGGGAACACTGAAGCTTTCTTT
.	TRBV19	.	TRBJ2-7	CASGIPGQPSYEQYF	TGTGCCAGTGGAATCCCTGGGCAGCCGAGCTACGAGCAGTACTTC
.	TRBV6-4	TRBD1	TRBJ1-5	CASSDQGGNQPQHF	TGTGCCAGCAGTGACCAGGGGGGCAATCAGCCCCAGCATTTT
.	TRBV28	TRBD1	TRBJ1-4	CASSLTTGGYEKLFF	TGTGCCAGCAGCCTCACGACAGGGGGCTATGAAAAACTGTTTTTT
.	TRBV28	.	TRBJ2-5	CASSLYRGSIQETQYF	TGTGCCAGCAGTTTATACCGGGGGAGCATACAAGAGACCCAGTACTTC
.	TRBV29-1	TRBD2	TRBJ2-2	CSVVAGVTGELFF	TGCAGCGTTGTAGCGGGAGTTACCGGGGAGCTGTTTTTT
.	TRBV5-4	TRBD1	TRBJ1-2	CASSLGGTENYGYTF	TGTGCCAGCAGCTTGGGAGGGACAGAGAACTATGGCTACACCTTC
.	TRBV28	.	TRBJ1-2	CASRAGYYGYTF	TGTGCCAGCAGGGCGGGTTATTATGGCTACACCTTC
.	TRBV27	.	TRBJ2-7	CASSLTSFGEQYF	TGTGCCAGCAGTTTAACGAGTTTCGGGGAGCAGTACTTC
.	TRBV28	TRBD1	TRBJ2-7	CASSTLGTGGYEQYF	TGTGCCAGCAGTACCCTCGGGACAGGGGGCTACGAGCAGTACTTC
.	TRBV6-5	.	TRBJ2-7	CATYQGGSSYEQYF	TGTGCCACTTATCAAGGTGGGAGCTCCTACGAGCAGTACTTC
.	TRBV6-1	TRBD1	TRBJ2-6	CASSADRAGANGLTF	TGTGCCAGCAGTGCGGACAGGGCTGGGGCCAACGGCCTGACTTTC
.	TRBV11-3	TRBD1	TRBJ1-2	CASSLQQGNGYTF	TGTGCCAGCAGCTTACAACAGGGGAATGGCTACACCTTC